This T cell receptor (beta chain) was recorded in a study of shared clonotypes between healthy human individuals. Germline loops: CDR1 MNHNS, CDR2 SASEGT. This CDR3 contains 12 residues. V lost 3 bases and J 8 bases, leaving 8 bases between the germline ends. Deep-level running was used for the assay. The repertoire was sequenced with immunoSEQ multiplex PCR; TCRdb's copy has only in-frame clones and lacks some. Among fewer than 3 million clones listed, 92% were seen once. The clonotype comes from a man between 18 and 35 years old in good health. Some clones in this sample may be carry-over from other donors' samples. Sequencing was performed on naive CD4+ T cells from PBMCs. The sample's subset: CD45RA+ positively selected. The V and J genes are TRBV6-1 and TRBJ2-1, with D unresolved. The DNA of the CDR3 is TGTGCCAGCAGTGAGTTACGTCATGAGCAGTTCTTC. It translates to CASSELRHEQFF.